One T cell receptor beta chain is described in this entry. Its specificity is not known. MiXCR, run by TCRdb on the reads, gives a single entry per CDR3 protein. The table lists 250,000 to 400,000 distinct CDR3 sequences, just under 25% of them singletons. Germline CDR1 is MDHEN and CDR2 is SYDVKM. The CDR3 runs to 17 residues. The V end was cut by 5 bases, the J end by 4 bases, with 23 bases between. The entry originates in a study of T cell repertoires in cytomegalovirus infection. Sequencing used cultured PBMCs, obtained from culture after CMV antigen stimulation. The chain carries TRBV28 and TRBJ1-1, with a tentative D call TRBD1 (6 bases). This receptor was identified in a human donor in good health (CMV status not recorded). Some clones in this sample may be carry-over from other donors' samples. The CDR3 DNA reads as TGTGCCAGCAGTCTCACAATGATACTACAGGGATCCACTGAAGCTTTCTTT. Its translation is CASSLTMILQGSTEAFF. Full variable domain (missing parts from reference TRBV28 and TRBJ1-1): DVKVTQSSRYLVKRTGEKVFLECVQDMDHENMFWYRQDPGLGLRLIYFSYDVKMKEKGDIPEGYSVSREKKERFSLILESASTNQTSMYLCASSLTMILQGSTEAFFGQGTRLTVV.